This TCR beta chain was sequenced during a study of breast tumors, draining lymph nodes, adjacent tissues (dated by TCRdb to the mid-2010s). With respect to the entire study: The study compared TCR beta repertoires across tumor, adjacent nontumor tissue and axillary lymph nodes from breast cancer patients. In human breast cancer, the study set out to evaluate how tumor, surrounding tissue and draining lymph node repertoires relate to one another and whether T cells may move between these sites. Paper-wide results and their limitations: Tumor and nontumor tissue repertoires were found to be significantly more similar in luminal-like than in basal-like breast cancer. T-cell repertoire diversity in tumors was found to be lower than in lymph nodes but higher than in nontumor tissue, and preferential V and J gene usage was observed. The conclusion that tumor T cells originate in lymph nodes was presented as consistent with a hypothesis rather than as directly demonstrated. A scenario in which most tumor T cells derive from the lymph node and then expand within tumor tissue was judged to be consistent with the data.

This clonotype has only one observation. Its antigen is currently not known. Per-base qualities were not stored, and no clone one base away is much larger. A lone read is weak support. For sequencing, an Illumina HiSeq 2000 was employed. Multiplex PCR amplification was used to build the TCR beta chain libraries. High-throughput sequencing was used to analyze the amplified TCR beta chain products. TCRdb took the public reads, trimmed them with fastp at Q25, ran MiXCR for clone calling and kept in-frame beta chains. Here each entry gathers all rows of one CDR3 protein and keeps the most common genes and DNA. This sample comprises more than 20,000 distinct CDR3 sequences, approximately 49% of them detected only once. Together, the top ten hold roughly 7.3% of the sample. The germline V gene yields SNHLY for CDR1 and FYNNEI for CDR2. The cysteine opens and the phenylalanine closes a CDR3 of 15 amino acids. The CDR3 DNA has 45 bases and is translated from base 1. V lost 4 bases and J lost 4 bases; the stretch between them is 13 bases long.

The chain is encoded by TRBV2 joined to TRBJ2-2; the D segment could be TRBD1, given 6 matching bases. The sequencing input was breast tumor tissue. This receptor was obtained from a female donor with breast cancer. Some clones in this sample may be carry-over from other donors' samples. The CDR3 here reads CASSATGSGTGELFF. The DNA is as follows: TGTGCCAGCAGTGCTACAGGGTCGGGCACCGGGGAGCTGTTTTTT.